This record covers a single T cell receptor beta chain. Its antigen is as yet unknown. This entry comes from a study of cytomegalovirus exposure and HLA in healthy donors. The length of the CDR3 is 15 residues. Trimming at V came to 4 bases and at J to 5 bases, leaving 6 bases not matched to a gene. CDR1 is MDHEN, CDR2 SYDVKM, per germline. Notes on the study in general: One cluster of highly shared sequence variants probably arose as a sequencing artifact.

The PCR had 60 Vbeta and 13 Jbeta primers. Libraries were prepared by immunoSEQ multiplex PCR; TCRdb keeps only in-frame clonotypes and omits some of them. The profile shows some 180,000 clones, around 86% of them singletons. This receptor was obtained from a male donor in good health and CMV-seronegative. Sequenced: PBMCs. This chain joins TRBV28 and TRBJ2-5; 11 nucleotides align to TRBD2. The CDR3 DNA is TGTGCCAGCAGTTCGCTAGCGGGGGGCGGTGAGACCCAGTACTTC. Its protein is CASSSLAGGGETQYF.